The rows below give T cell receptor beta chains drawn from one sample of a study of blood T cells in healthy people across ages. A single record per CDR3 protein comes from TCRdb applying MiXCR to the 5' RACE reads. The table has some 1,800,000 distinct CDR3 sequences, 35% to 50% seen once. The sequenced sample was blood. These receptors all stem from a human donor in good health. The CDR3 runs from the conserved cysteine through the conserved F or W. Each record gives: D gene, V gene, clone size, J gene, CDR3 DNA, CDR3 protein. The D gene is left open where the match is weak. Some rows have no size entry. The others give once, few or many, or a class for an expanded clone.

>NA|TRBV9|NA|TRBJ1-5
TGTGCCAGCAGCGTAGAAGGGTATAGCAATCAGCCCCAGCATTTT
CASSVEGYSNQPQHF
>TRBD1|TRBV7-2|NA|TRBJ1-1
TGTGCCAGCAGTTCTTACGGACAGGGGAAAGATTTCTTT
CASSSYGQGKDFF
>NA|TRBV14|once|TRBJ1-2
TGTGCCAGCAGCCCGCCTAACGACCTAACCTATGGCTACACCTTC
CASSPPNDLTYGYTF
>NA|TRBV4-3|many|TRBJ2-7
TGCGCCAGCAGCCGTGGGATGACAGGTTCCTACGAGCAGTACTTC
CASSRGMTGSYEQYF
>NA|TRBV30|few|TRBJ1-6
TGTGCCTCGGGACAAAGCAATTCACCCCTCCACTTT
CASGQSNSPLHF
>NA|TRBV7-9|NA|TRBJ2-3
TGTGCCGGCAGCTTAGTGGGAGGCTTCACTAGTTTTTCGGATACGCAGTATTTT
CAGSLVGGFTSFSDTQYF
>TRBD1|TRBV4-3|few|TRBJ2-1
TGCGCCAGCAGCCAAGATTTGGACAGGCCCTATCATGAGCAGTTCTTC
CASSQDLDRPYHEQFF
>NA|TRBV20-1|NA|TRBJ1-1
TGCAGTGCTAGAGAATCGTCGGTGAACACTGAAGCTTTCTTT
CSARESSVNTEAFF
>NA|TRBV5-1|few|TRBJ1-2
TGCGCCAGCAGCTCAAACAGCTTATTGGGCTACACCTTC
CASSSNSLLGYTF
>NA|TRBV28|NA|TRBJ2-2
TGTGCCAGCAGTTCCGGGTCCTCCCTTCAAGATCTGTTTTTT
CASSSGSSLQDLFF
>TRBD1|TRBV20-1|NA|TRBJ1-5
TGCAGTGCTAGGGGCATGACAGGGACTAATCAGCCCCAGCATTTT
CSARGMTGTNQPQHF
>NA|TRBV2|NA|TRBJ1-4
TGTGCCAGCAGTAGTAAGTTTAGGAATGAAAAACTGTTTTTT
CASSSKFRNEKLFF
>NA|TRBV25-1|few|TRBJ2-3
TGTACCAGCACTATGGTGTGGGACACAGATACGCAGTATTTT
CTSTMVWDTDTQYF
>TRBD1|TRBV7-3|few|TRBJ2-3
TGTGCCAGCAGCCAGGCGACAGGGTCCGGCACAGATACGCAGTATTTT
CASSQATGSGTDTQYF
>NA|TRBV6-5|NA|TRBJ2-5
TGTGCCAGCAGTTACAAAGGGAAGAGAGGGGAGACCCAGTACTTC
CASSYKGKRGETQYF
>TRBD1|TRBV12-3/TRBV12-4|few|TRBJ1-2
TGTGCCAGCGGGACGGGACAGGGGTATGGCTACACCTTC
CASGTGQGYGYTF
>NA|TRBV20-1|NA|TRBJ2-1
TGCAGTGCTAGAGATTCTCGACAGTGGGCCTACAATGAGCAGTTCTTC
CSARDSRQWAYNEQFF
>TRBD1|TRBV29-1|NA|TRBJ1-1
TGCAGCGTTACCGGGACAGGGGGAGTTATGAACACTGAAGCTTTCTTT
CSVTGTGGVMNTEAFF